A selection of T cell receptor beta chains follows, all from one sample in a study of T cell changes during pregnancy in multiple sclerosis. The assay was immunoSEQ multiplex PCR, and TCRdb's table has in-frame clones only and misses some. The top ten hold 1% to 1.5% of the sample, which has 50,000 to 70,000 clones, around 91% seen once. Sequences were derived from peripheral blood, sampled after pregnancy. These receptors were taken from a female donor in good health, enrolled as a control in a pregnancy study. The CDR3 runs from the conserved cysteine through the conserved F or W. D genes are given only for firm matches. Clone size is stated in some rows and not others, as once, few, many or a class when expanded.

cdr3_nt cdr3_aa d_call clone_size cdr3_length j_call v_call
TGTGCCAGCAGTTACCTAAGACAGGGACCGAACACTGAAGCTTTCTTT CASSYLRQGPNTEAFF TRBD1 . 16 TRBJ1-1 TRBV6-5
TGTGCCAGCAGTGACAGGGAAAACACTGAAGCTTTCTTT CASSDRENTEAFF . . 13 TRBJ1-1 TRBV6-1
TGTGCCAGCCTGGACAGGAGGGTTCCTCAGAACACTGAAGCTTTCTTT CASLDRRVPQNTEAFF TRBD1 . 16 TRBJ1-1 TRBV7-8
TGTGCCAGCTCACCATCGTCCGGGTTCGAGACTGAAGCTTTCTTT CASSPSSGFETEAFF . . 15 TRBJ1-1 TRBV18
TGTGCCAGCAGCACCCTAGCGGGGCCTACAGATACGCAGTATTTT CASSTLAGPTDTQYF TRBD2 . 15 TRBJ2-3 TRBV5-6
TGTGCCAGCAGTTCGGGACTAGCGGGGAGTGACAATGAGCAGTTCTTC CASSSGLAGSDNEQFF TRBD2 . 16 TRBJ2-1 TRBV6-6
TGTGCCAGCAGCCGGACATGGGATAGCGGCTACACCTTC CASSRTWDSGYTF . . 13 TRBJ1-2 TRBV11-2
TGCGCCAGCAGCCAACAGGGTTTGGAGGAAAAACTGTTTTTT CASSQQGLEEKLFF . . 14 TRBJ1-4 TRBV4-1
TGTGCCAGCAGCCGAGGACTAGCGGGTATTCGGGGTGGGGAGACCCAGTACTTC CASSRGLAGIRGGETQYF TRBD2 . 18 TRBJ2-5 TRBV7-9
TGTGCCAGCAGTTCCCCGGACAGCGTTACCTACGAGCAGTACTTC CASSSPDSVTYEQYF . . 15 TRBJ2-7 TRBV25-1
TGCGCCAGCAAGGAAGACATAAACTATGGCTACACCTTC CASKEDINYGYTF . . 13 TRBJ1-2 TRBV5-1
TGTGCCAGCAGCTTCACCCAGGGAAGTACTGAAGCTTTCTTT CASSFTQGSTEAFF . . 14 TRBJ1-1 TRBV7-9
TGTGCCAGCAGTTACGGCCAGGTTGATCAGCCCCAGCATTTT CASSYGQVDQPQHF . . 14 TRBJ1-5 TRBV6-6
TGTGCCAGCAGCTTATCCTCGGGGTCCTACGAGCAGTACTTC CASSLSSGSYEQYF . . 14 TRBJ2-7 TRBV7-2
TGTGCCAGCCGCCCTGACGCGGGGGGGCGAGACACAGATACGCAGTATTTT CASRPDAGGRDTDTQYF TRBD2 . 17 TRBJ2-3 TRBV6-4
TGCGCCAGCAGCCAGCAGGGGAACTATGGCTACACCTTC CASSQQGNYGYTF . . 13 TRBJ1-2 TRBV4-1
TGCGCCAGCAGCTTGGCCTCAGGGGGATACTACGAGCAGTACTTC CASSLASGGYYEQYF TRBD1 . 15 TRBJ2-7 TRBV5-1
TGTGCCAGCAGCCCGAGACAGGGAAACTATGGAAACACCATATATTTT CASSPRQGNYGNTIYF TRBD1 . 16 TRBJ1-3 TRBV13
TGTGCCAGCAGCAAACGCGGGACAGGGGCTCAGCCCCAGCATTTT CASSKRGTGAQPQHF . . 15 TRBJ1-5 TRBV21-1
TGCGCCAGCAGCTTGGCAAGTATAGCGGGGGGAGGCACAGATACGCAGTATTTT CASSLASIAGGGTDTQYF TRBD2 . 18 TRBJ2-3 TRBV5-1
TGTGCCAGCGGGTTAACAGGGGAACGGTATAATTCACCCCTCCACTTT CASGLTGERYNSPLHF TRBD1 . 16 TRBJ1-6 TRBV27
TGTGCCACTCTTCCTGAAGCTTTCTTT CATLPEAFF . . 9 TRBJ1-1 TRBV6-6
TGTGCCACCAGCAGAGGGCCGGAGGGAGAGCAGTACTTC CATSRGPEGEQYF . once 13 TRBJ2-7 TRBV15